Presented here are 29 T cell receptor beta chains from one specimen sequenced in a study of T-cell memory formation after mild COVID-19. TCRdb reanalysed the 5' RACE reads using MiXCR and keeps one entry per CDR3 protein. The sample contains some 290,000 distinct CDR3 sequences, around 15% of which appear only once. The sequenced sample was PBMCs or a T cell subset sorted from them (not recorded which). Receptor source: a man aged 18 to 30 who had mild COVID-19 (a few samples of this study predate the infection). Cell type and time point are not known.

The CDR3 region has the DNA TGTGCCAGCAGTGAACGGCTAGCGGGGGTTCTCTACAATGAGCAGTTCTTC. Amino acid sequence: CASSERLAGVLYNEQFF. The chain joins TRBV6-1 to TRBJ2-1; 10 bases fit TRBD2. The CDR3 consists of 17 residues. CDR1 and CDR2 from the germline V gene are MNHNS and SASEGT. V lost 2 bases, J lost 3 bases, and 7 bases stayed unmatched.

This clonotype has a handful of counts. The gene calls are TRBV7-9 and TRBJ2-1; 14 nucleotides align to TRBD2. This CDR3 is built from 16 residues. CDR1 SEHNR and CDR2 FQNEAQ come from the germline V gene (reference sequence). Germline trimming cut 7 bases from V and 6 bases from J; bases unmatched to any gene: 8. The CDR3 region is CASTTSGLAGANEQFF. CDR3 in DNA: TGTGCCAGCACCACCTCGGGACTAGCGGGGGCCAATGAGCAGTTCTTC.

V usage is TRBV9 and J usage is TRBJ2-5, with D perhaps TRBD2 (6 bases). The CDR3 covers 14 residues. V lost 0 bases and J 5 bases, leaving 11 bases between the germline ends. Germline assignment: CDR1 SGDLS and CDR2 YYNGEE. CDR3 protein: CASSVAAGQETQYF. CDR3 nucleotides: TGTGCCAGCAGCGTAGCGGCGGGGCAGGAGACCCAGTACTTC.

This clonotype was observed a handful of times. The chain uses TRBV5-8 and TRBJ2-7, with D unresolved. The germline V gene encodes CDR1 SGHTS and CDR2 YDEGEE. The ends were cut back, 3 bases at V and 4 bases at J, with 14 bases in the middle. There are 14 residues in the CDR3. DNA for the CDR3: TGTGCCAGCAGCTGGTACAGAGCACCTTACGAGCAGTACGTC. This gives the protein CASSWYRAPYEQYV.

The chain has TRBV5-1 and TRBJ2-7; TRBD1 is a possible D gene (5 bases). This CDR3 has 15 residues. The V and J ends lost 0 bases and 3 bases respectively, with 13 bases between them. Germline V gene data show CDR1 as SGHRS and CDR2 as YFSETQ. The CDR3 coding sequence is TGCGCCAGCAGCTTGGGCCAGGGTCGCCTCTACGAGCAGTACTTC. Translated: CASSLGQGRLYEQYF.

The chain couples TRBV7-2 to TRBJ1-6; D is uncertain. Germline CDR1 reads SGHTA; CDR2 reads FQGNSA. There are 13 residues in the CDR3. V shed 1 base and J shed 10 bases, with 8 bases lying between them. The CDR3 loop is CASSLEAGSPLHF. CDR3 nucleotide sequence: TGTGCCAGCAGCTTAGAGGCCGGGTCACCCCTCCACTTT.

This clonotype was detected a few times. The V gene is TRBV6-6, the J gene TRBJ2-7; the D call may be TRBD1 or TRBD2 (6 bases each). Trimming left V 4 bases short and J 4 bases short, with 17 bases between. This CDR3 has 15 residues. Germline assignment: CDR1 MNHNY and CDR2 SVGAGI (reference sequence). The DNA of the CDR3 is TGTGCCAGCAGTTCCAGAGTTGGAGGGGGATACGAGCAGTACGTC. It translates to CASSSRVGGGYEQYV.

The chain links TRBV6-5 to TRBJ2-3; TRBD2 matches 9 bases. Losses at the gene ends were 2 bases for V and 4 bases for J; bases not matched to a gene: 13. Germline CDR1 and CDR2: MNHEY and SVGAGI. This CDR3 region has 18 residues. CDR3 sequence (DNA): TGTGCCAGCAGTTACAGCCGGCCAGGCGGGGGGGTGTCAGATACGCAGTATTTT. Translation: CASSYSRPGGGVSDTQYF.

The gene calls are TRBV5-1 and TRBJ2-4; no clear D. The V gene's germline CDR1 is SGHRS and CDR2 YFSETQ. The germline V and J ends were trimmed by 0 bases and 5 bases, with 6 bases remaining between them. This CDR3 is built from 13 residues. In DNA form, the CDR3 reads TGCGCCAGCAGCTTGGCCACAGAAAACATTCAGTACTTC. This codes for CASSLATENIQYF.

The sample holds many counts of this clonotype. The genes are TRBV4-1 and TRBJ1-4; no clear D. V shed 8 bases and J shed 0 bases, with 13 bases lying between them. Germline V gives CDR1 MGHRA, CDR2 YSYEKL. CDR3 length equals 15 residues. The CDR3 loop reads CASADAGSTNEKLFF. CDR3 DNA: TGCGCCAGCGCGGACGCGGGATCAACTAATGAAAAACTGTTTTTT.

This chain uses TRBV12-3 or TRBV12-4 with TRBJ2-3; 8 bases match TRBD2. The CDR3 length is 18 residues. Losses at the gene ends were 5 bases for V and 0 bases for J; bases not matched to a gene: 13. The CDR3 coding sequence is TGTGCCAGCAGTCCAGGGGTTGGCGGGGGGCCTAGCACAGATACGCAGTATTTT. This sequence encodes CASSPGVGGGPSTDTQYF.

The chain uses TRBV5-1 and TRBJ2-3, with TRBD2 matching 12 bases. V shed 0 bases, J shed 1 base, and the junction held 3 bases outside the gene matches. There are 17 residues in the CDR3. The germline CDR1 and CDR2 sequences are SGHRS and YFSETQ. Here the CDR3 DNA reads TGCGCCAGCAGCTTGGATCTAGCGGGGGGGCGCACAGATACGCAGTATTTT. It encodes CASSLDLAGGRTDTQYF.

This clonotype was detected a few times. The chain has TRBV20-1 and TRBJ1-5, with TRBD1 as a possible D gene (5 bases). Germline CDR1 DFQATT, CDR2 SNEGSKA (reference sequence). The CDR3 is 16 amino acids. V lost 3 bases and J 3 bases, leaving 18 bases between the germline ends. The CDR3 reads CSASIYAGRFNQPQHF. Written as DNA, the CDR3 is TGCAGTGCTAGTATATATGCAGGGCGCTTCAATCAGCCCCAGCATTTT.

The rearrangement joins TRBV11-2 to TRBJ2-5, with 8 nucleotides matching TRBD2. This CDR3 has 15 residues. Germline CDR1 SGHAT, CDR2 FQNNGV. Unmatched junction bases numbered 9, after V lost 4 bases and J lost 5 bases. The CDR3 sequence is CASSSLGAGDETQYF. The CDR3 DNA sequence: TGTGCCAGCAGCTCCCTCGGAGCGGGGGACGAGACCCAGTACTTC.

This clonotype was found a few times. V and J are TRBV2 and TRBJ1-2, with D possibly being TRBD1 (5 bases). Germline V gene sequence: CDR1 SNHLY, CDR2 FYNNEI. This CDR3 has 15 amino acids. Trimming pared 1 base from V and 8 bases from J, leaving 17 bases between. In nucleotides, the CDR3 is TGTGCCAGCAGTGAAGAGGGCAGGGCCGGACTGGGCTACACCTTC. Translating gives CASSEEGRAGLGYTF. The full variable domain, completed using reference TRBV2 and TRBJ1-2, is EPEVTQTPSHQVTQMGQEVILRCVPISNHLYFYWYRQILGQKVEFLVSFYNNEISEKSEIFDDQFSVERPDGSNFTLKIRSTKLEDSAMYFCASSEEGRAGLGYTFGSGTRLTVV.

The chain recombines TRBV5-1 with TRBJ2-5, with 15 bases identical to TRBD2. The CDR3 length is 18 residues. Germline V gene sequence: CDR1 SGHRS, CDR2 YFSETQ. With V trimmed by 3 bases and J by 5 bases, 11 bases remained unmatched. The CDR3 DNA sequence: TGCGCCAGCAGCTCCACGCCGGGACTAGCGGGGGGCGGGGAGACCCAGTACTTC. It is translated as CASSSTPGLAGGGETQYF. The whole variable domain, filled in from reference TRBV5-1 and TRBJ2-5, reads KAGVTQTPRYLIKTRGQQVTLSCSPISGHRSVSWYQQTPGQGLQFLFEYFSETQRNKGNFPGRFSGRQFSNSRSEMNVSTLELGDSALYLCASSSTPGLAGGGETQYFGPGTRLLVL.

This clonotype has at least ten counts. The gene calls are TRBV7-3 and TRBJ2-2, with 8 bases matching TRBD2. CDR3 length equals 15 residues. Germline V gives CDR1 SGHTA, CDR2 FQGTGA. Trimming cost V 2 bases and J 7 bases; bases outside gene matches: 6. Here the CDR3 reads CASSLLGGAIGELFF. CDR3 DNA: TGTGCCAGCAGCTTACTCGGGGGGGCTATCGGGGAGCTGTTTTTT.

This clonotype came up a few times. The chain combines TRBV12-3 or TRBV12-4 with TRBJ2-1; D unclear. V gave up 7 bases and J gave up 4 bases, with 11 bases separating them. The CDR3 covers 13 residues. For the CDR3, the DNA is TGTGCCAGCACCATCGTCCCGTACAATGAGCAGTTCTTC. It yields the protein CASTIVPYNEQFF.

Only a few counts were recorded for this clonotype. This sequence joins TRBV18 and TRBJ2-7; D is perhaps TRBD1 (5 bases). The CDR3 is made up of 14 amino acids. Trimming pared 5 bases from V and 5 bases from J, leaving 16 bases between. From germline, CDR1 is KGHSH and CDR2 LQKENI. The CDR3 sequence is CASSRGWAGDEQYF. CDR3 DNA: TGTGCCAGCTCAAGGGGATGGGCAGGCGACGAGCAGTACTTC.

This clonotype was detected a few times. The chain employs TRBV5-1 and TRBJ2-1; the D gene is possibly TRBD1 (6 bases). The length of the CDR3 is 15 residues. Between the trimmed V and J ends, which lost 8 bases and 2 bases, there was a span of 17 bases. CDR1 is SGHRS and CDR2 is YFSETQ in the germline V gene. CDR3 nucleotides: TGCGCCAGTTTCATGGGGGCAAGTCCCTACAATGAGCAGTTCTTC. Protein product: CASFMGASPYNEQFF.

This clonotype was observed a handful of times. This chain uses TRBV5-1 with TRBJ2-5, with TRBD2 as a possible D gene (6 bases). CDR1 is SGHRS and CDR2 is YFSETQ in the germline V gene. The CDR3 has 16 residues. V lost 4 bases and J lost 2, with 18 bases in between. The CDR3 reads CASSRGSLSGQETQYF. The CDR3 region has the DNA TGCGCCAGCAGCCGGGGGTCGTTGAGCGGACAAGAGACCCAGTACTTC.

This clonotype has a handful of counts. The chain links TRBV25-1 to TRBJ2-5; no definite D call. The germline V gene encodes CDR1 MGHDK and CDR2 SYGVNS. V lost 4 bases to trimming and J lost 5 bases, with 5 bases between them. The CDR3 contains 11 residues. The CDR3 is CASSAPETQYF. CDR3 sequence (DNA): TGTGCCAGCAGTGCCCCGGAGACCCAGTACTTC.

This clonotype was counted between two and nine times. The chain uses TRBV7-9 and TRBJ2-1; D not certain. CDR3 length: 15 residues. The germline gives CDR1 SEHNR, CDR2 FQNEAQ (reference sequence). Trimming took 4 bases from V and 8 from J, leaving 18 bases between them. CDR3 sequence (DNA): TGTGCCAGCAGCTCCTTGGTACGGATGGTCGATGAGCAGTTCTTC. It translates to CASSSLVRMVDEQFF.

This chain connects TRBV28 to TRBJ1-1; 7 bases fit TRBD1. The germline V gene encodes CDR1 MDHEN and CDR2 SYDVKM. The V and J ends lost 5 bases and 4 bases, in that order; junction bases with no gene match: 7. The CDR3 is made up of 14 amino acids. DNA for the CDR3: TGTGCCAGCAGTACGCAGGGGGGTGGCACTGAAGCTTTCTTT. Translation gives CASSTQGGGTEAFF.

This clonotype was recorded many times. The chain recombines TRBV3-1 with TRBJ2-2; D is unclear. The CDR3 runs 15 residues. Per germline, CDR1 LGHDT and CDR2 YNNKEL (reference sequence). V gave up 0 bases and J gave up 6 bases, with 11 bases separating them. The CDR3 nucleotides read TGTGCCAGCAGCCAAGATTGGGGAATCCCCGGGGAGCTGTTTTTT. It yields the protein CASSQDWGIPGELFF.

V usage is TRBV27 and J usage is TRBJ1-1; D gene ambiguous. The V and J ends lost 4 bases and 2 bases respectively, with 8 bases between them. Germline V gene data show CDR1 as MNHEY and CDR2 as SMNVEV (reference sequence). The CDR3 consists of 13 residues. The CDR3 here is CASSYAPNTEAFF. The CDR3 DNA reads TGTGCCAGCAGTTACGCTCCAAACACTGAAGCTTTCTTT.

This clonotype was detected only a few times. The chain is built from TRBV10-3 and TRBJ2-5, with D uncertain. The V gene's germline CDR1 is ENHRY and CDR2 SYGVKD. CDR3 length equals 13 residues. Trimming removed 8 bases from V and 4 bases from J, with 14 bases in between. The CDR3, as DNA: TGTGCCATCGTCCTCGGCAGGAGAGAGACCCAGTACTTC. It encodes CAIVLGRRETQYF.

The V and J genes are TRBV11-1 and TRBJ2-7; D possibly corresponds to TRBD1 (5 bases). Germline assignment: CDR1 SGHAT and CDR2 FQDESV (reference sequence). This CDR3 contains 13 residues. The V end was cut by 6 bases, the J end by 7 bases, with 16 bases between. DNA of the CDR3: TGTGCCAGCAGACACACAGGATTTAGTGAGCAGTACGTC. Protein: CASRHTGFSEQYV.

This clonotype was seen more than once but under ten times. The V gene is TRBV12-3 or TRBV12-4, the J gene TRBJ2-7; TRBD2 aligns across 13 bases. The CDR3 consists of 14 residues. CDR3 nucleotide sequence: TGTGCCAGCATTAGGAAAACCGGGACTAGCGGGGATCAGGTC. This codes for CASIRKTGTSGDQV.